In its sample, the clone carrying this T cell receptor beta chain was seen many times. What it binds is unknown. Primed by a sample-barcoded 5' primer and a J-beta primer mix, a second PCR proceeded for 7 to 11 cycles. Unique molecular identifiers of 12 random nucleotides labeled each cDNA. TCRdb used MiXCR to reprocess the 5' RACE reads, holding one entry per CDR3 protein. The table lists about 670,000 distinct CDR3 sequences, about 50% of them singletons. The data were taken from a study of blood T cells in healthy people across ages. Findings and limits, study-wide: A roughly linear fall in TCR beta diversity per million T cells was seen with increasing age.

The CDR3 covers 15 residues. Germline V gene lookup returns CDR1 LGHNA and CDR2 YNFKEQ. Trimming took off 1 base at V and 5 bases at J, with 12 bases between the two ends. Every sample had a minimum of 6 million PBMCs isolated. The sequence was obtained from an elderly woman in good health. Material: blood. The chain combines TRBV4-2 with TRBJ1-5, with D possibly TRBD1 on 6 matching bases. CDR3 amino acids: CASSQGEDRHQPQHF. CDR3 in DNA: TGTGCCAGCAGCCAAGGCGAGGACAGACATCAGCCCCAGCATTTT.